Listed below are T cell receptor beta chains from one sample, sequenced in a study of cytomegalovirus exposure and HLA in healthy donors. TCRdb's table, derived via immunoSEQ multiplex PCR, lists solely in-frame clones and lacks some. The sample table sets out about 200,000 clones. Sample: PBMCs. The receptors here all came from a boy aged 5-17 years in good health and CMV-seronegative. The CDR3 runs from the conserved cysteine through the conserved F or W.

j_call: TRBJ2-2; v_call: TRBV6-4; cdr3_aa: CASRMWQGTGELFF
j_call: TRBJ1-5; v_call: TRBV4-2; cdr3_aa: CASSQADRPNQPQHF
j_call: TRBJ2-6; v_call: TRBV2; cdr3_aa: CASSPDRAPGANVLTF
j_call: TRBJ1-4; v_call: TRBV30; cdr3_aa: CAWKNLRQGQEKLFF
j_call: TRBJ2-5; v_call: TRBV4-3; cdr3_aa: CASSQISGGETQYF
j_call: TRBJ2-1; v_call: TRBV19; cdr3_aa: CASNHGGPYNEQFF
j_call: TRBJ1-5; v_call: TRBV6-5; cdr3_aa: CASSSDRRGQPQHF
j_call: TRBJ2-7; v_call: TRBV7-2; cdr3_aa: CASSLSQLAAQYF
j_call: TRBJ2-5; v_call: TRBV7-2; cdr3_aa: CASSGTGTGGRETQYF
j_call: TRBJ2-6; v_call: TRBV2; cdr3_aa: CASKGYSGANVLTF